A single sample gave rise to the 11 T cell receptor beta chains below, sequenced in a study of cytomegalovirus exposure and HLA in healthy donors. Vbeta (60) and Jbeta (13) primers were used in the PCR. Clones were read by immunoSEQ multiplex PCR, and TCRdb kept only the in-frame ones, dropping some. The table lists 200,000 or so clones, approximately 70% of them singletons. The specimen sequenced was PBMCs. The receptors stem from a man aged 35 to 55 in good health and CMV-seropositive.

The table lists this clone with a count of one. The V gene is TRBV30, the J gene TRBJ1-1, with 9 bases fitting TRBD1. The CDR3 length is 20 residues. V was pared by 2 bases and J by 0 bases, with 19 bases of the junction left unmatched. Germline V gives CDR1 GTSNPN, CDR2 SVGIG (reference sequence). CDR3 DNA sequence: TGTGCCTGGAGTTGCACCGGGACAGGGCTACACGAAGGGATGAACACTGAAGCTTTCTTT. The encoded protein is CAWSCTGTGLHEGMNTEAFF. Complete variable domain (other parts from reference TRBV30 and TRBJ1-1): SQTIHQWPATLVQPVGSPLSLECTVEGTSNPNLYWYRQAAGRGLQLLFYSVGIGQISSEVPQNLSASRPQDRQFILSSKKLLLSDSGFYLCAWSCTGTGLHEGMNTEAFFGQGTRLTVV.

The rearrangement joins TRBV5-4 to TRBJ1-2, with D perhaps TRBD1 (6 bases). The V gene's germline CDR1 is SGHNT and CDR2 YYREEE (reference sequence). V dropped 4 bases and J dropped 4 bases, with 17 bases sitting between them. This CDR3 region has 15 residues. CDR3: CASSPLPGGLYGYTF. CDR3 in DNA: TGTGCCAGCAGCCCACTCCCGGGGGGCCTCTATGGCTACACCTTC.

This clone was picked up one time. The V and J genes are TRBV6-1 and TRBJ1-1, with a tentative D call TRBD1 (5 bases). CDR3 length: 14 amino acids. CDR1 MNHNS and CDR2 SASEGT come from the germline V gene. The V end was cut by 6 bases, the J end by 3 bases, with 14 bases between. CDR3 amino acids: CASSFFGGDTEAFF. Written as DNA, the CDR3 is TGTGCCAGCAGCTTCTTTGGAGGGGACACTGAAGCTTTCTTT.

This clone occurred a few times. The chain has TRBV4-2 and TRBJ2-5; 7 bases match TRBD1. CDR3 length: 16 residues. The germline gives CDR1 LGHNA, CDR2 YNFKEQ. Trimming at V came to 4 bases and at J to 0 bases, leaving 8 bases not matched to a gene. In nucleotides, the CDR3 is TGTGCCAGCAGCCGAAAGACAGGGAACTACCAAGAGACCCAGTACTTC. Its protein is CASSRKTGNYQETQYF.

The chain is built from TRBV27 and TRBJ1-2, with 7 bases that match TRBD1. Germline trimming cut 6 bases from V and 1 base from J; bases unmatched to any gene: 2. Germline V lookup: CDR1 MNHEY, CDR2 SMNVEV (reference sequence). The CDR3 has 13 residues. CDR3 DNA sequence: TGTGCCAGCAGCACAGGGGTTAACTATGGCTACACCTTC. This sequence encodes CASSTGVNYGYTF.

This clone was detected a few times. J is TRBJ1-2 and V is TRBV6-5; 7 bases are a match to TRBD1. V gave up 5 bases and J gave up 8 bases; unmatched junction bases: 8. Germline V gives CDR1 MNHEY, CDR2 SVGAGI. The CDR3 spans 13 residues. The CDR3 coding sequence is TGTGCCAGCAGTCGGTACAGGGGAGAGGGCTACACCTTC. It is translated as CASSRYRGEGYTF.

The chain has TRBV10-3 and TRBJ2-3; possibly TRBD2 for D (5 bases). The CDR3 contains 14 residues. Trimming took off 2 bases at V and 3 bases at J, with 9 bases between the two ends. The germline gives CDR1 ENHRY, CDR2 SYGVKD. The chain's CDR3 is CAISEGRGTDTQYF. CDR3 DNA: TGTGCCATCAGTGAGGGCCGAGGGACAGATACGCAGTATTTT.

This clone appeared a single time. This rearrangement joins TRBV7-9 to TRBJ1-3, with a tentative D call TRBD1 (6 bases). The CDR3 covers 13 residues. In germline, CDR1 is SEHNR, CDR2 FQNEAQ (reference sequence). V lost 4 bases and J lost 7, with 11 bases in between. CDR3 in DNA: TGTGCCAGCAGCTCCCGGACAGTGAACACCATATATTTT. Translated: CASSSRTVNTIYF.

This chain joins TRBV2 and TRBJ1-1, with a weak D call TRBD1 (5 bases). Trimming cost V 5 bases and J 3 bases, with 25 bases left between them. CDR1 is SNHLY and CDR2 is FYNNEI in the germline V gene. This CDR3 spans 18 amino acids. CDR3 residues: CASSPSAGTNGLDTEAFF. The CDR3 DNA is TGTGCCAGCAGTCCATCGGCGGGGACGAACGGCCTGGACACTGAAGCTTTCTTT.

The chain is built from TRBV18 and TRBJ1-3; D not resolved. The CDR3 extends over 18 amino acids. The V end was cut by 0 bases, the J end by 0 bases, with 15 bases between. Looked up from germline, CDR1 is KGHSH and CDR2 is LQKENI. The chain's CDR3 is CASSPPPVVVPSGNTIYF. The CDR3 DNA sequence: TGTGCCAGCTCACCACCGCCGGTCGTCGTACCCTCTGGAAACACCATATATTTT.

CDR3 sequence reads: CASERGLVQETQYF. For the CDR3, the DNA is TGTGCCAGCGAGAGAGGGTTGGTCCAAGAGACCCAGTACTTC. V and J are TRBV5-6 and TRBJ2-5; a weak D match, TRBD2 (5 bases). Germline CDR1 and CDR2: SGHDT and YYEEEE. Trimming shortened V by 7 bases and J by 1 base, and 14 bases separated the two germline ends. This CDR3 is built from 14 residues.